The 14 T cell receptor beta chains listed next were all sequenced from one sample in a study of T cell repertoires in cytomegalovirus infection. Each CDR3 protein is one row after TCRdb ran MiXCR on the reads. The sample yields about a million distinct CDR3 sequences, around 31% seen once. No antigen has been assigned to these receptors. The sequences come from cultured CD8+ T cells from PBMCs, collected from culture after CMV antigen stimulation. Source of these receptors: a human donor in good health (CMV status not recorded). Some clones in this sample may be carry-over from other donors' samples.

The chain has TRBV7-9 and TRBJ2-5; D remains ambiguous. Looked up from germline, CDR1 is SEHNR and CDR2 is FQNEAQ (reference sequence). This CDR3 region has 13 residues. Deletions cut 3 bases from V and 4 bases from J, with 9 bases between. CDR3: CASSFRRVETQYF. The CDR3 region has the DNA TGTGCCAGCAGCTTCAGAAGGGTAGAGACCCAGTACTTC.

Comments on this clonotype: This may come from a read error, since a much larger clone is one base off. This chain links TRBV6-2 or TRBV6-3 with TRBJ2-1, with 11 bases lining up with TRBD2. Germline V CDR1 and CDR2: MNHEY, SVGEGT. Unmatched junction bases numbered 7, after V lost 9 bases and J lost 3 bases. The CDR3 extends over 15 amino acids. The CDR3 bases are TGTGCCAGGAGTCTAGCGGGGGGAAACTACAATGAGCAGTTCTTC. Protein sequence: CARSLAGGNYNEQFF.

The rearrangement links TRBV7-9 to TRBJ1-4; 9 bases are a match to TRBD1. The CDR3 is 15 residues long. CDR1 SEHNR and CDR2 FQNEAQ come from the germline V gene (reference sequence). V lost 5 bases and J lost 7; bases outside the gene matches: 8. DNA for the CDR3: TGTGCCAGCAGCCGTCCCGGGACAGGGAGTGAAAAACTGTTTTTT. Amino acids: CASSRPGTGSEKLFF.

This clonotype was found a few times. The V and J genes are TRBV7-2 and TRBJ1-5, with D perhaps TRBD1 (5 bases). CDR1 is SGHTA and CDR2 is FQGNSA in the germline V gene. This CDR3 has 15 residues. The V and J ends lost 5 bases and 7 bases respectively, with 18 bases between them. DNA for the CDR3: TGTGCCAGCAGCCCCACTGGGGGTCCGCGGCAGCCCCAGCATTTT. Translated: CASSPTGGPRQPQHF.

This clonotype has only a few counts. V gene TRBV10-3 combines with J gene TRBJ1-4, with D uncertain. CDR3 length equals 14 residues. CDR1 and CDR2 (germline): ENHRY, SYGVKD. The ends were cut back, 6 bases at V and 1 base at J, with 9 bases in the middle. The CDR3 DNA reads as TGTGCCATCAGACGGGAGGGAACTAATGAAAAACTGTTTTTT. It specifies CAIRREGTNEKLFF.

This clonotype was counted between two and nine times. This chain connects TRBV5-4 to TRBJ2-5, with D hard to call. The CDR3 spans 14 residues. The germline V gene has CDR1 SGHNT and CDR2 YYREEE (reference sequence). The V and J ends lost 0 bases and 4 bases respectively, with 10 bases between them. In nucleotides, the CDR3 is TGTGCCAGCAGCTTGGAGGGCTACGGAGAGACCCAGTACTTC. Encoded protein: CASSLEGYGETQYF. Looking up the rest from reference TRBV5-4 and TRBJ2-5 gives the full variable domain: ETGVTQSPTHLIKTRGQQVTLRCSSQSGHNTVSWYQQALGQGPQFIFQYYREEENGRGNFPPRFSGLQFPNYSSELNVNALELDDSALYLCASSLEGYGETQYFGPGTRLLVL.

In this sample, this clonotype turned up a few times. The chain uses TRBV7-2 and TRBJ2-5; D unresolved. Germline CDR1 and CDR2: SGHTA and FQGNSA. This CDR3 is 18 amino acids long. Trimming left V 5 bases short and J 0 bases short, with 22 bases between. CDR3 DNA sequence: TGTGCCAGCAGCCCTCCCTTTTCGCCCGACAAGTACCAAGAGACCCAGTACTTC. Translation gives CASSPPFSPDKYQETQYF.

The rearrangement joins TRBV28 to TRBJ1-1; D not resolved. Germline V gene data show CDR1 as MDHEN and CDR2 as SYDVKM. The CDR3 is 16 residues long. Trimming left V 5 bases short and J 2 bases short, with 18 bases between. CDR3 region: CASSVRTARVNTEAFF. The CDR3, as DNA: TGTGCCAGCAGTGTTCGGACGGCACGGGTTAACACTGAAGCTTTCTTT.

The chain links TRBV12-3 or TRBV12-4 to TRBJ2-1; 8 bases map to TRBD2. V dropped 7 bases and J dropped 8; count of bases not matched to a gene: 13. The CDR3 spans 15 residues. The CDR3 nucleotides read TGTGCCAGCACGGGGGGGGGCCCCTCCCTGGATGAGCAGTTCTTC. It encodes CASTGGGPSLDEQFF.

This chain joins TRBV5-4 and TRBJ1-2; 8 nucleotides agree with TRBD1. Germline V lookup: CDR1 SGHNT, CDR2 YYREEE (reference sequence). Trimming cost V 4 bases and J 1 base; bases outside gene matches: 9. The length of the CDR3 is 16 residues. The DNA for the CDR3 is TGTGCCAGCAGCAACCCGGGACAGGATTTTAACTATGGCTACACCTTC. This codes for CASSNPGQDFNYGYTF.

Ten or more counts support this clonotype. The chain's CDR3 is CASSQGTGQETQYF. The CDR3 coding sequence is TGTGCCAGCAGCCAAGGGACGGGACAAGAGACCCAGTACTTC. The J gene is TRBJ2-5, the V gene TRBV7-8; D may correspond to TRBD1 or TRBD2 (5 bases each). Germline values: CDR1 SGHVS, CDR2 FQNEAQ. This CDR3 is built from 14 residues. Trimming removed 5 bases at V and 2 bases at J, with 12 bases between.

This chain connects TRBV7-9 to TRBJ2-2; TRBD1 aligns across 7 bases. Germline loops: CDR1 SEHNR, CDR2 FQNEAQ (reference sequence). The CDR3 is 16 residues long. The V gene end was trimmed by 5 bases and the J gene end by 1 base; junction bases not matched to a gene: 7. DNA for the CDR3: TGTGCCAGCAGCCCCTTTAGGGGGCGGAACACCGGGGAGCTGTTTTTT. This encodes CASSPFRGRNTGELFF.

The chain carries TRBV12-3 or TRBV12-4 and TRBJ2-7; 7 bases are a match to TRBD1. The CDR3 loop spans 15 amino acids. J gave up 3 bases and V 6 bases, and 11 bases lay outside the gene matches. For the CDR3, the DNA is TGTGCCAGCAGCCAAGGGACAGCCTTCTACTACGAGCAGTACTTC. This gives the protein CASSQGTAFYYEQYF.

This clonotype came up many times. CDR3 loop: CASSLRKGFLYEQYV. CDR3 DNA sequence: TGTGCCAGCAGCTTAAGGAAGGGGTTCCTCTACGAGCAGTACGTC. The chain carries TRBV7-8 and TRBJ2-7; D is possibly TRBD1 (5 bases). Germline loops: CDR1 SGHVS, CDR2 FQNEAQ. This CDR3 has 15 residues. V was clipped by 2 bases and J by 3 bases, with 14 bases between them.